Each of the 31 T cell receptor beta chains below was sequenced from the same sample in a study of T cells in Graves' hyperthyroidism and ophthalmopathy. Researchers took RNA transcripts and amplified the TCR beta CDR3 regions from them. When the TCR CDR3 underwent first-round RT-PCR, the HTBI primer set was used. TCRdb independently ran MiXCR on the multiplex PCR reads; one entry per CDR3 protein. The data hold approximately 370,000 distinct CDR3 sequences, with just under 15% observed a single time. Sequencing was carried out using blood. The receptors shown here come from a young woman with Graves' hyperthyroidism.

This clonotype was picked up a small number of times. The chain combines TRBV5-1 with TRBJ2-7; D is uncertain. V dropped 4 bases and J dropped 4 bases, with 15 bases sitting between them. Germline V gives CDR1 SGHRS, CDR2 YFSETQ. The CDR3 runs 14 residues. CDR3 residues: CASSPETFWYEQYF. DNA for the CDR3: TGCGCCAGCAGCCCGGAGACCTTTTGGTACGAGCAGTACTTC.

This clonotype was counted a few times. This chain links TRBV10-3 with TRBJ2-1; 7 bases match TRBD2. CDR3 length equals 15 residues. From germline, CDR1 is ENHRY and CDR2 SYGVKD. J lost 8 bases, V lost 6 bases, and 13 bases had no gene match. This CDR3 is CAISPGLVEGYEQFF. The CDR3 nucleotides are TGTGCCATCAGCCCCGGACTAGTCGAGGGGTATGAGCAGTTCTTC.

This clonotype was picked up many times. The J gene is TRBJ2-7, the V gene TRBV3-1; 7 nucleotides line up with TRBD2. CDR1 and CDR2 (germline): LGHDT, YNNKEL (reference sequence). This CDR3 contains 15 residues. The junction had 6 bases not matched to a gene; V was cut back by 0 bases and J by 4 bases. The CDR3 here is CASSQELVGGYEQYF. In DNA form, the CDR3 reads TGTGCCAGCAGCCAAGAACTGGTGGGAGGGTACGAGCAGTACTTC.

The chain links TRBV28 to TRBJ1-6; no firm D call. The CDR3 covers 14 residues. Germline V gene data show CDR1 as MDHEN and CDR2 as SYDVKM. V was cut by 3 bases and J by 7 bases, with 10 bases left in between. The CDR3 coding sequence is TGTGCCAGCAGTTTCTGGACCCACAATTCACCCCTCCACTTT. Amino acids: CASSFWTHNSPLHF.

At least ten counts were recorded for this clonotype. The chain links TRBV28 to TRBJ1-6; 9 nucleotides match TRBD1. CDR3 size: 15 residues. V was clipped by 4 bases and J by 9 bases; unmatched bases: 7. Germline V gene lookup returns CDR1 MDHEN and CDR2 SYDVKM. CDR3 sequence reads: CASSYQQGAASPLHF. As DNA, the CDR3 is TGTGCCAGCAGTTACCAACAGGGGGCAGCTTCACCCCTCCACTTT.

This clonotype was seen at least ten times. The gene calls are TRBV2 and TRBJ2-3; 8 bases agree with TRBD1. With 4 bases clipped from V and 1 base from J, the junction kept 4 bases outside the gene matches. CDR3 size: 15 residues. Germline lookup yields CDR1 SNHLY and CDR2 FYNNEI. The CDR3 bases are TGTGCCAGCAGTGTGACCAGGGGGCGCACAGATACGCAGTATTTT. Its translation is CASSVTRGRTDTQYF.

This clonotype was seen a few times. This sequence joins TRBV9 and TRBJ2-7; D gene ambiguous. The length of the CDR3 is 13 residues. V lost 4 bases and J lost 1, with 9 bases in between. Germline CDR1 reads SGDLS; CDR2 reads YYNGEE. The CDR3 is CASSTDPSYEQYF. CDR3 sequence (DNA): TGTGCCAGCAGCACAGACCCTTCCTACGAGCAGTACTTC.

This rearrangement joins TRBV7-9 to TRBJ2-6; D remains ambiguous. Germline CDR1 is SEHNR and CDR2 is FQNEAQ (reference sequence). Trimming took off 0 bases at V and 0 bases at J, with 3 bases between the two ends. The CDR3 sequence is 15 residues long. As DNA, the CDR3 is TGTGCCAGCAGCTTAGCGGGCTCTGGGGCCAACGTCCTGACTTTC. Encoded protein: CASSLAGSGANVLTF.

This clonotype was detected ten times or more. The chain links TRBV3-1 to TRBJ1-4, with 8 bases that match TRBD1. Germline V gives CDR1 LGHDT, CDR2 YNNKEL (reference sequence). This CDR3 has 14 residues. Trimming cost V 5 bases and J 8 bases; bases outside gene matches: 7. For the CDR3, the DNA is TGTGCCAGCAGCTTCGACAGGGGTAGGGAAAAACTGTTTTTT. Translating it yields CASSFDRGREKLFF. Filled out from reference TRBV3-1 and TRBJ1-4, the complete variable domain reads DTAVSQTPKYLVTQMGNDKSIKCEQNLGHDTMYWYKQDSKKFLKIMFSYNNKELIINETVPNRFSPKSPDKAHLNLHINSLELGDSAVYFCASSFDRGREKLFFGSGTQLSVL.

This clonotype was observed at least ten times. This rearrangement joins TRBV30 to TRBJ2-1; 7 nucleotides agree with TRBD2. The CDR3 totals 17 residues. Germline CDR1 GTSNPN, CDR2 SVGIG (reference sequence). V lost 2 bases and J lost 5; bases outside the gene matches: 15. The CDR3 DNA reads TGTGCCTGGAGTTTTGAGTACGTGGGAGGGCCCAACAATGAGCAGTTCTTC. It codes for CAWSFEYVGGPNNEQFF.

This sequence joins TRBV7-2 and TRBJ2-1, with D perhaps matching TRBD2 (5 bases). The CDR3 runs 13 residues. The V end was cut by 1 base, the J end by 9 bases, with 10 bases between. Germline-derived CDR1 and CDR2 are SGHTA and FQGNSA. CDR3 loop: CASSLGLTGEQFF. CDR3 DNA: TGTGCCAGCAGCTTAGGACTAACGGGTGAGCAGTTCTTC.

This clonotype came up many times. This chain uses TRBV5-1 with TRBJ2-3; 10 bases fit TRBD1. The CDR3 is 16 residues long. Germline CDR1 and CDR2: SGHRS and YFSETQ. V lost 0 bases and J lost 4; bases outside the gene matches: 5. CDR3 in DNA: TGCGCCAGCAGCTTGGTGGCGACAGGGGGCTCAGATACGCAGTATTTT. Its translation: CASSLVATGGSDTQYF. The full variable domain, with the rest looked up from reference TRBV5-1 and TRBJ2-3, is KAGVTQTPRYLIKTRGQQVTLSCSPISGHRSVSWYQQTPGQGLQFLFEYFSETQRNKGNFPGRFSGRQFSNSRSEMNVSTLELGDSALYLCASSLVATGGSDTQYFGPGTRLTVL.

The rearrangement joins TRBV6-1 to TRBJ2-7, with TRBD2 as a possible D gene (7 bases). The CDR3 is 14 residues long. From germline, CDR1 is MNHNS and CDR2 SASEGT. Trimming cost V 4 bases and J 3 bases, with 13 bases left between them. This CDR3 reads CASSGGGSGYEQYF. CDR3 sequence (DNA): TGTGCCAGCAGTGGGGGGGGCAGCGGCTACGAGCAGTACTTC.

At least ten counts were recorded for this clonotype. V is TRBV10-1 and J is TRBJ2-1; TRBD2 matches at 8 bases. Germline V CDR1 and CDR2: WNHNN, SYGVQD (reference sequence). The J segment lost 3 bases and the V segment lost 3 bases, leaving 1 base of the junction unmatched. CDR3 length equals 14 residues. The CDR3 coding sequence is TGCGCCAGCAGTGACGGGAGGGACTACAATGAGCAGTTCTTC. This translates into CASSDGRDYNEQFF.

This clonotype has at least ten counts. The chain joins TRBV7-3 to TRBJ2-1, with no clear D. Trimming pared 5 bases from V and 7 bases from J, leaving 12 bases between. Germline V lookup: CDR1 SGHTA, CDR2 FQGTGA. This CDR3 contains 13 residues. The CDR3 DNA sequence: TGTGCCAGCAGCCTAATCGGACGGAATGAGCAGTTCTTC. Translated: CASSLIGRNEQFF.

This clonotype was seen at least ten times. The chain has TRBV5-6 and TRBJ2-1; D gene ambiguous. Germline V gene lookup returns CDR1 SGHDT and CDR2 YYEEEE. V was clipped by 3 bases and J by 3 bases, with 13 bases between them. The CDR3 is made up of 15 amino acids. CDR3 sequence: CASSSPVKFYNEQFF. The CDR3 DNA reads TGTGCCAGCAGCTCCCCGGTTAAATTCTACAATGAGCAGTTCTTC.

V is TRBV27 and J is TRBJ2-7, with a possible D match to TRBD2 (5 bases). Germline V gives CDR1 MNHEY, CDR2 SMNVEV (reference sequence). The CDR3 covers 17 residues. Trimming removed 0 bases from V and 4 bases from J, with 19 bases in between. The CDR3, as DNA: TGTGCCAGCAGTTTATCGCGAGAGGTCTCGGGGAGTTACGAGCAGTACTTC. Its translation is CASSLSREVSGSYEQYF.

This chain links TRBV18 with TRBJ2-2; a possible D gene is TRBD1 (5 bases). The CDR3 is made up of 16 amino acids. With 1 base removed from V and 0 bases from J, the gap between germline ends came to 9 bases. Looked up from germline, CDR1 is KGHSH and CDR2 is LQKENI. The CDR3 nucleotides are TGTGCCAGCTCACCACAGGGGTCGGCGAACACCGGGGAGCTGTTTTTT. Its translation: CASSPQGSANTGELFF. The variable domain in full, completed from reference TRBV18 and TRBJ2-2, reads NAGVMQNPRHLVRRRGQEARLRCSPMKGHSHVYWYRQLPEEGLKFMVYLQKENIIDESGMPKERFSAEFPKEGPSILRIQQVVRGDSAAYFCASSPQGSANTGELFFGEGSRLTVL.

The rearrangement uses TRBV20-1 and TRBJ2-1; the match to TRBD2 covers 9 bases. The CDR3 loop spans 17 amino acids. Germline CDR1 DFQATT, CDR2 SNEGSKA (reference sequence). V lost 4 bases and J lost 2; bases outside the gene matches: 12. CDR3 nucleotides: TGCAGTGCTAAAAAACCGGCTAGCGGGAAAACCTACAATGAGCAGTTCTTC. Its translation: CSAKKPASGKTYNEQFF.

The CDR3 DNA reads TGTGCCAGCAGCGTAGTGAGTGGGGCAAGCTCCTACAATGAGCAGTTCTTC. Its protein product is CASSVVSGASSYNEQFF. This chain uses TRBV9 with TRBJ2-1, with a possible D match to TRBD1 (5 bases). V was shortened by 0 bases and J by 0 bases, with 13 bases between the two germline ends. The length of the CDR3 is 17 residues. Germline CDR1 and CDR2: SGDLS and YYNGEE.

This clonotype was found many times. CDR3 DNA sequence: TGTGCCAGCATCGCCGTCCATGATAGCACAGATACGCAGTATTTT. Translation gives CASIAVHDSTDTQYF. The rearrangement links TRBV28 to TRBJ2-3, with D uncertain. The CDR3 sequence is 15 residues long. CDR1 and CDR2 (germline): MDHEN, SYDVKM. Trimming shortened V by 7 bases and J by 0 bases, and 14 bases separated the two germline ends.

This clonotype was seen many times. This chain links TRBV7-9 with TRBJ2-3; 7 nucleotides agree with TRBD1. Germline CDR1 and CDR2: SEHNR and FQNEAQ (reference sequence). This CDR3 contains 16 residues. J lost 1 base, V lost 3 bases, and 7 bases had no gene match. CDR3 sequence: CASSFDRESGTDTQYF. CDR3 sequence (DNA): TGTGCCAGCAGCTTTGACAGGGAAAGTGGCACAGATACGCAGTATTTT.

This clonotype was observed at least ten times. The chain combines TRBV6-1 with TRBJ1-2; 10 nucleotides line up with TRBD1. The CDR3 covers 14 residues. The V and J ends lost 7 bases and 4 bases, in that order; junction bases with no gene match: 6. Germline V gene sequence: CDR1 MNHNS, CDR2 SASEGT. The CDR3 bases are TGTGCCAGCATTTCGACAGGGGGCGGCTATGGCTACACCTTC. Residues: CASISTGGGYGYTF.

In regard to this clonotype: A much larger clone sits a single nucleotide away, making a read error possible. In DNA form, the CDR3 reads TGTGCCTGGAGTGGGCCGGAGCGGGAGGGATACACCGGGGAGCTGTTTTTT. The encoded protein is CAWSGPEREGYTGELFF. The V and J genes are TRBV30 and TRBJ2-2, with 10 bases identical to TRBD2. Per the germline V gene, CDR1 is GTSNPN and CDR2 is SVGIG (reference sequence). J was trimmed by 3 bases and V by 1 base; bases with no gene match: 8. There are 17 residues in the CDR3.

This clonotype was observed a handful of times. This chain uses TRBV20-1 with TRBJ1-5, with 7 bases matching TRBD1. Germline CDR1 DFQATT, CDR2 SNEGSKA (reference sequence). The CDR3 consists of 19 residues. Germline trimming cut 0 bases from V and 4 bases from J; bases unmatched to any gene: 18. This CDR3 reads CSARDYSGRGLNRNQPQHF. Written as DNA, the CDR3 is TGCAGTGCTAGAGATTATTCCGGCAGGGGGTTAAACCGGAATCAGCCCCAGCATTTT.

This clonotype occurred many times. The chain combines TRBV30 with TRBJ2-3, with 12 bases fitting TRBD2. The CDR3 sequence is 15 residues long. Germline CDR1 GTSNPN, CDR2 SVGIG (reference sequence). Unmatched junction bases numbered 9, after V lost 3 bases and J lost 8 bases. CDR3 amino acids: CAWRRKGLAGVTQYF. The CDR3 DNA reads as TGTGCCTGGAGAAGGAAGGGACTAGCGGGCGTTACGCAGTATTTT.

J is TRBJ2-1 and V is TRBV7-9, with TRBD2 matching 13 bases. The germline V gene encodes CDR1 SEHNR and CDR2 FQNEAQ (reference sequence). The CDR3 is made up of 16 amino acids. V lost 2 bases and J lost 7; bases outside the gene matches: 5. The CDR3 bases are TGTGCCAGCAGCTTACCGGGGACTAGCGGGACAAATGAGCAGTTCTTC. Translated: CASSLPGTSGTNEQFF.

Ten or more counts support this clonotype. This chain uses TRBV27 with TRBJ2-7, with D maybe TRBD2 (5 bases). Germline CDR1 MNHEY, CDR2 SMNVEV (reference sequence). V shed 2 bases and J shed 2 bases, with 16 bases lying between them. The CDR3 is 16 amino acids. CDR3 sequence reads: CASSLRVAGLPYEQYF. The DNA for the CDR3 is TGTGCCAGCAGTTTACGAGTTGCGGGCCTTCCCTACGAGCAGTACTTC.

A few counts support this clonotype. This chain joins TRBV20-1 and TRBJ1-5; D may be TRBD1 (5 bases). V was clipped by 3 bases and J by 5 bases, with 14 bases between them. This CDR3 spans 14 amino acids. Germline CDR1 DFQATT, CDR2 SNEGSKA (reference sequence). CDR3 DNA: TGCAGTGCTAGGGACACCCTAGGCGATCAGCCCCAGCATTTT. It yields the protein CSARDTLGDQPQHF.

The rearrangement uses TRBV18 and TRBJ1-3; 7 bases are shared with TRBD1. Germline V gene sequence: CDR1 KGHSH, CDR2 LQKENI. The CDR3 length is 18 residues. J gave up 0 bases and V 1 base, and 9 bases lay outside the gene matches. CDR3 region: CASSPLKGQQPSGNTIYF. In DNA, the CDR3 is TGTGCCAGCTCACCACTGAAGGGACAGCAGCCCTCTGGAAACACCATATATTTT.

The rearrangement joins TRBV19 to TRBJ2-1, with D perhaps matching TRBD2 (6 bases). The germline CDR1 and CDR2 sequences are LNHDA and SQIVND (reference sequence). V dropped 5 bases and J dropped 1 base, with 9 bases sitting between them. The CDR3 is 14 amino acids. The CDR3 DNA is TGTGCCAGTAGTCCGGGAGATTCCTACAATGAGCAGTTCTTC. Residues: CASSPGDSYNEQFF.